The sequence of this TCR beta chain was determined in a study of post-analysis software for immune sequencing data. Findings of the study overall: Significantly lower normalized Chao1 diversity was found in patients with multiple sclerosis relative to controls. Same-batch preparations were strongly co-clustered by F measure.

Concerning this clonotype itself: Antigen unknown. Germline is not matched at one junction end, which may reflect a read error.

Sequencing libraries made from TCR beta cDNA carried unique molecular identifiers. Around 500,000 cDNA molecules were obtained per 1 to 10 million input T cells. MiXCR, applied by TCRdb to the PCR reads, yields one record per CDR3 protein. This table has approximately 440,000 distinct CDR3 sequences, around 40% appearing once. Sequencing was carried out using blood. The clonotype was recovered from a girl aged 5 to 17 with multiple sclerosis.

The CDR3 nucleotides read TGCAGCGTTGAAGGGTATGAGCGGTTCTTC. Translating gives CSVEGYERFF. V usage is TRBV29-1 and J usage is TRBJ2-1; no definite D call. The CDR3 contains 10 residues. The V gene's germline CDR1 is SQVTM and CDR2 ANQGSEA.